This TCR beta chain was observed in a study of blood T cell repertoires in COVID-19. The wider study: Samples came from the United States, Italy and Spain, spanning acute and convalescent COVID-19. Sources were T cells, B-cell-depleted T cells, or PBMCs; the material itself was cDNA or gDNA.

Germline V gene lookup returns CDR1 SNHLY and CDR2 FYNNEI. The CDR3 totals 14 residues. Germline trimming cut 7 bases from V and 3 bases from J; bases unmatched to any gene: 7. As handled by the study authors: Scientists estimated how many nucleated cells there were by amplifying reference gene primers. Repertoires were generated with immunoSEQ multiplex PCR, while TCRdb's copy carries only in-frame clones and drops some. V and J calls and clone size are as listed in that table; D and trimming were resolved from the DNA. The sample carries some 380,000 clones, over 65% recorded once. The origin of this receptor is a human donor with acute or convalescent COVID-19. The donor label of this sample is uncertain. V gene TRBV2 combines with J gene TRBJ2-3, with TRBD1 matching 7 bases. Sequencing input: peripheral blood. The CDR3 coding sequence is TGTGCCAGCAAGATGACAGGGCGGACAGATACGCAGTATTTT. Translation: CASKMTGRTDTQYF. Based on the CDR3 plus reference TRBV2 and TRBJ2-3, the full variable domain is EPEVTQTPSHQVTQMGQEVILRCVPISNHLYFYWYRQILGQKVEFLVSFYNNEISEKSEIFDDQFSVERPDGSNFTLKIRSTKLEDSAMYFCASKMTGRTDTQYFGPGTRLTVL.